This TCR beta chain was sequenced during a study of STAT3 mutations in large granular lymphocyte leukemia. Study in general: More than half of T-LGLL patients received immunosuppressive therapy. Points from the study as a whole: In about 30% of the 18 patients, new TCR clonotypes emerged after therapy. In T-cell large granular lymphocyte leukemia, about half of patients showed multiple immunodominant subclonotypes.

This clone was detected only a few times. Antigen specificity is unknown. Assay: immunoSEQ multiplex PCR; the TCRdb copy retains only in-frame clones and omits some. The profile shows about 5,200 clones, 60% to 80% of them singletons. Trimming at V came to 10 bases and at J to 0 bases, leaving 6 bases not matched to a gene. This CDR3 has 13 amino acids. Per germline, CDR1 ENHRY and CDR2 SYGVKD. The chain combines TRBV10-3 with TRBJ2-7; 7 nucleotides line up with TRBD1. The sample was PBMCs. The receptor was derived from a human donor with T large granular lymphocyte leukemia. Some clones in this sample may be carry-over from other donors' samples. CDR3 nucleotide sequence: TGTGCCACTAAGGGACAGAACTCCTACGAGCAGTACTTC. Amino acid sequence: CATKGQNSYEQYF.